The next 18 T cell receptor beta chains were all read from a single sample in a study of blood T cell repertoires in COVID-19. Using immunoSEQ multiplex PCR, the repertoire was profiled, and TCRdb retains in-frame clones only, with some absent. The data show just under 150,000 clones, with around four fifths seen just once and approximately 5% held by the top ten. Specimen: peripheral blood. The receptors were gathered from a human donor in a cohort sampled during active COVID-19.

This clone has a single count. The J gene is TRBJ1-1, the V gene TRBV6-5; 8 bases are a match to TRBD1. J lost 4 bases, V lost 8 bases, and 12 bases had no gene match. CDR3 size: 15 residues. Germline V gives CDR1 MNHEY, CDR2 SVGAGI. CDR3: CASATRTGPPTEAFF. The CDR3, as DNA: TGTGCCAGCGCTACTAGGACAGGGCCACCCACTGAAGCTTTCTTT.

CDR3 region: CASSPRQGYEQYF. In DNA, the CDR3 is TGTGCCAGCTCACCCCGACAGGGGTACGAGCAGTACTTC. The gene calls are TRBV18 and TRBJ2-7, with TRBD1 identical over 8 bases. Trimming removed 3 bases from V and 4 bases from J; junction bases left unmatched: 2. CDR3 length: 13 residues. Germline CDR1 reads KGHSH; CDR2 reads LQKENI. The complete variable domain, with remaining parts taken from reference TRBV18 and TRBJ2-7, reads NAGVMQNPRHLVRRRGQEARLRCSPMKGHSHVYWYRQLPEEGLKFMVYLQKENIIDESGMPKERFSAEFPKEGPSILRIQQVVRGDSAAYFCASSPRQGYEQYFGPGTRLTVT.

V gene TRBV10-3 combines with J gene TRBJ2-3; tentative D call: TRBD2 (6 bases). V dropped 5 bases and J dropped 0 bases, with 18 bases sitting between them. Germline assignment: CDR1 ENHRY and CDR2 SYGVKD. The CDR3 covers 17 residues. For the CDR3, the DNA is TGTGCCATCAGTCCCCACCGTGGCGGGGCTAGCACAGATACGCAGTATTTT. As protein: CAISPHRGGASTDTQYF.

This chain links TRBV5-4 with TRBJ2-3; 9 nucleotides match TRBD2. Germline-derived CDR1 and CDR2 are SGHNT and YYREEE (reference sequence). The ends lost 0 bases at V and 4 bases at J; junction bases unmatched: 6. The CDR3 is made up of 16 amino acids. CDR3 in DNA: TGTGCCAGCAGCTTGGATTTAGCGGGAGCGGCAGATACGCAGTATTTT. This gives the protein CASSLDLAGAADTQYF.

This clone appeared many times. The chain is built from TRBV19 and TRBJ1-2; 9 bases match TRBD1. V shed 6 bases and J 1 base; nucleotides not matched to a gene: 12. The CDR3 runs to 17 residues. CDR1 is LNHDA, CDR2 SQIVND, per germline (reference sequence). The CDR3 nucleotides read TGTGCCAGTAGGGTCCGGCCACAGGGGGCCGGTAACTATGGCTACACCTTC. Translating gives CASRVRPQGAGNYGYTF. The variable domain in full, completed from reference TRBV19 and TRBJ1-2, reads DGGITQSPKYLFRKEGQNVTLSCEQNLNHDAMYWYRQDPGQGLRLIYYSQIVNDFQKGDIAEGYSVSREKKESFPLTVTSAQKNPTAFYLCASRVRPQGAGNYGYTFGSGTRLTVV.

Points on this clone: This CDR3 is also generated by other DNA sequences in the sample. The CDR3 spells CASSLATGGNYGYTF. CDR3 DNA sequence: TGCGCCAGCAGCTTGGCAACAGGGGGAAACTATGGCTACACCTTC. This rearrangement joins TRBV5-1 to TRBJ1-2, with 8 bases that match TRBD1. CDR3 size: 15 residues. The germline V gene encodes CDR1 SGHRS and CDR2 YFSETQ. V dropped 0 bases and J dropped 2; count of bases not matched to a gene: 3. Filled out from reference TRBV5-1 and TRBJ1-2, the complete variable domain reads KAGVTQTPRYLIKTRGQQVTLSCSPISGHRSVSWYQQTPGQGLQFLFEYFSETQRNKGNFPGRFSGRQFSNSRSEMNVSTLELGDSALYLCASSLATGGNYGYTFGSGTRLTVV.

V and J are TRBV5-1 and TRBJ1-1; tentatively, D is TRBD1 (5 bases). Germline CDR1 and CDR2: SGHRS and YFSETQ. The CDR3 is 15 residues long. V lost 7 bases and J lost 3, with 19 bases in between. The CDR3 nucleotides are TGCGCCAGCTTTCCCGGGCAGATAGGGGACACTGAAGCTTTCTTT. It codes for CASFPGQIGDTEAFF.

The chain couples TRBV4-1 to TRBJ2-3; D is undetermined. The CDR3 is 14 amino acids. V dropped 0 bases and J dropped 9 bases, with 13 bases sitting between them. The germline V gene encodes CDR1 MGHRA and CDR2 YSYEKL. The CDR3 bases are TGCGCCAGCAGCCAAGATGAAACGAGAGAGACGCAGTATTTT. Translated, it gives CASSQDETRETQYF.

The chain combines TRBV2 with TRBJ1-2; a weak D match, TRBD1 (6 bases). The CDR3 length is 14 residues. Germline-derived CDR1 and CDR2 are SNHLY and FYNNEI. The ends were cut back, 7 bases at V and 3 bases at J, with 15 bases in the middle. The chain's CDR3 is CASTMAGADYGYTF. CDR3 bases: TGTGCCAGCACCATGGCAGGGGCCGACTATGGCTACACCTTC.

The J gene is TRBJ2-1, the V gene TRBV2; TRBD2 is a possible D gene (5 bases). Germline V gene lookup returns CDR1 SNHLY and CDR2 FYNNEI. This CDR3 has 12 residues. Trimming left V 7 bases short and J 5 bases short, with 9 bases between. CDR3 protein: CASTAVDNEQFF. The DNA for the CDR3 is TGTGCCAGCACAGCGGTTGACAATGAGCAGTTCTTC.

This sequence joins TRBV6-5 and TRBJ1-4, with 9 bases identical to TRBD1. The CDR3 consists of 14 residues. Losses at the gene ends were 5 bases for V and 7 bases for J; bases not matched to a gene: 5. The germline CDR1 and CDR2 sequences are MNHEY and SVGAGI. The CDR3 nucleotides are TGTGCCAGCAGTAAACAGGGGGCGCGTGAAAAACTGTTTTTT. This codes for CASSKQGAREKLFF.

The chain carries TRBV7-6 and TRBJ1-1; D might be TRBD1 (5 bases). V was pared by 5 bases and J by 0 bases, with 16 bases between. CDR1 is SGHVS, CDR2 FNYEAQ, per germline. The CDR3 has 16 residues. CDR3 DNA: TGTGCCAGCAGCCCCGGTAGGGGAATGATGAACACTGAAGCTTTCTTT. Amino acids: CASSPGRGMMNTEAFF.

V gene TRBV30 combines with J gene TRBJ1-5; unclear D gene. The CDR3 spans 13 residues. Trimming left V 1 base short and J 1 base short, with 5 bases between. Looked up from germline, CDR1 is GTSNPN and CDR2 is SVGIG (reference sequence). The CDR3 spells CAWSAASNQPQHF. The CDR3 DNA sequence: TGTGCCTGGAGTGCAGCGAGCAATCAGCCCCAGCATTTT.

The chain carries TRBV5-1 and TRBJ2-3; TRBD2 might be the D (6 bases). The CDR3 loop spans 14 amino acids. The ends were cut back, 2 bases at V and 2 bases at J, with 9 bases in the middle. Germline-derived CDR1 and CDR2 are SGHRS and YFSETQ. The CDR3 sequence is CASSLWGDTDTQYF. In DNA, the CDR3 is TGCGCCAGCAGCTTATGGGGGGACACAGATACGCAGTATTTT.

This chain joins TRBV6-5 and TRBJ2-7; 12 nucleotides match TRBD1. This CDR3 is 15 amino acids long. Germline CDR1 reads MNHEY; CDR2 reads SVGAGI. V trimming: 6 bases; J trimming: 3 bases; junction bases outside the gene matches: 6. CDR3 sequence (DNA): TGTGCCAGCAGGCTCGGGACAGGGGGCTTCTACGAGCAGTACGTC. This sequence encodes CASRLGTGGFYEQYV.

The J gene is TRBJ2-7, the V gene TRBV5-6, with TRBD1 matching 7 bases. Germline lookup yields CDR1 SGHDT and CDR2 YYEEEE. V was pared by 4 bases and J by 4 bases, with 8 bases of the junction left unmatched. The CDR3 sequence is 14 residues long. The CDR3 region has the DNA TGTGCCAGCAGCCCACTCCAGGGGGAATACGAGCAGTACTTC. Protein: CASSPLQGEYEQYF.

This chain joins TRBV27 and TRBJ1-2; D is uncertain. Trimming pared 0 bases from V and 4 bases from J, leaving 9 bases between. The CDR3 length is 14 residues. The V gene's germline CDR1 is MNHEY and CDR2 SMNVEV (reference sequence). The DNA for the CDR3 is TGTGCCAGCAGTTTATCCAAAAACAGCTATGGCTACACCTTC. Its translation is CASSLSKNSYGYTF.

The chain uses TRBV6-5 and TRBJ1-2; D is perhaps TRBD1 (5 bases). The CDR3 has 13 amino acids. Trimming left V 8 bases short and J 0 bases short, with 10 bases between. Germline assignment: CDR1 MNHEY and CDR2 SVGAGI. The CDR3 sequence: CASGGATNYGYTF. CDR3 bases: TGTGCCAGCGGAGGGGCTACTAACTATGGCTACACCTTC.